What follows are 24 T cell receptor beta chains derived from one specimen sequenced in a study of control samples from healthy donors and cancer patients. Profiled with immunoSEQ multiplex PCR; TCRdb holds only in-frame clones, not every one. This sample has some 130,000 clones, with roughly 90% found just once. The sequenced sample consisted of blood. These receptors all stem from a man aged 18-30 years in good health.

The rearrangement joins TRBV7-2 to TRBJ2-7; D may be TRBD1 (5 bases). This CDR3 is 12 amino acids long. V lost 5 bases to trimming and J lost 4 bases, with 9 bases between them. The germline V gene has CDR1 SGHTA and CDR2 FQGNSA. The CDR3 DNA reads as TGTGCCAGCAGCCCAGGACAATACGAGCAGTACGTC. Translated, it gives CASSPGQYEQYV.

The V call is TRBV7-3, the J call TRBJ2-5, with 9 nucleotides matching TRBD2. V lost 3 bases, J lost 8 bases, and 10 bases stayed unmatched. The CDR3 runs to 15 residues. CDR1 SGHTA and CDR2 FQGTGA come from the germline V gene. This chain's CDR3 is CASSLEAGGRPTQYF. CDR3 nucleotides: TGTGCCAGCAGCTTGGAAGCGGGGGGCCGGCCAACCCAGTACTTC.

This clone is a singleton in its sample. The rearrangement links TRBV19 to TRBJ2-5; 7 positions match TRBD1. The length of the CDR3 is 17 residues. V shed 9 bases and J 9 bases; nucleotides not matched to a gene: 25. CDR1 and CDR2 from the germline V gene are LNHDA and SQIVND (reference sequence). CDR3 loop: CASAPNRRQGLLGAQYF. The CDR3 nucleotides read TGTGCCAGCGCACCCAATCGAAGACAGGGCCTTCTCGGGGCCCAGTACTTC.

This clone is a singleton in its sample. The chain recombines TRBV6-2 or TRBV6-3 with TRBJ1-5, with a tentative D call TRBD1 (5 bases). The CDR3 totals 12 residues. Germline CDR1 is MNHEY and CDR2 is SVGEGT. The V gene lost 4 bases and the J gene lost 7 bases, with 8 bases spanning the gap. Here the CDR3 reads CASSLGGQPQHF. CDR3 DNA sequence: TGTGCCAGCAGTTTGGGGGGGCAGCCCCAGCATTTT.

The CDR3 DNA is TGTGCCGCACAAGGGAGCTCCTATAATTCACCCCTCCACTTT. The encoded protein is CAAQGSSYNSPLHF. The chain uses TRBV19 and TRBJ1-6, with D unclear. Germline loops: CDR1 LNHDA, CDR2 SQIVND (reference sequence). CDR3 size: 14 residues. V was trimmed by 11 bases and J by 0 bases, leaving 11 bases between them.

The V and J genes are TRBV4-1 and TRBJ2-1; 13 nucleotides align to TRBD2. CDR1 MGHRA and CDR2 YSYEKL come from the germline V gene. Trimming took 0 bases from V and 2 from J; bases not matched to a gene: 4. There are 18 residues in the CDR3. As DNA, the CDR3 is TGCGCCAGCAGCCAAGATGAGGGACTAGCGGGGACCTACAATGAGCAGTTCTTC. Translation: CASSQDEGLAGTYNEQFF.

The chain combines TRBV4-2 with TRBJ1-1; D possibly corresponds to TRBD1 (5 bases). Looked up from germline, CDR1 is LGHNA and CDR2 is YNFKEQ. Trimming shortened V by 4 bases and J by 1 base, and 10 bases separated the two germline ends. The CDR3 has 14 amino acids. CDR3 in amino acids: CASSRATGNTEAFF. In DNA form, the CDR3 reads TGTGCCAGCAGCCGAGCTACAGGGAACACTGAAGCTTTCTTT.

This clone was seen only once. This chain links TRBV28 with TRBJ2-1, with 8 bases that match TRBD1. The germline gives CDR1 MDHEN, CDR2 SYDVKM. The V gene end was trimmed by 4 bases and the J gene end by 5 bases; junction bases not matched to a gene: 16. This CDR3 region has 18 residues. This CDR3 is CASSYGGMDRVRNNEQFF. The CDR3 bases are TGTGCCAGCAGTTATGGGGGGATGGACAGGGTTCGAAACAATGAGCAGTTCTTC.

V gene TRBV30 combines with J gene TRBJ2-2; D possibly corresponds to TRBD2 (5 bases). Deletions cut 7 bases from V and 4 bases from J, with 13 bases between. The length of the CDR3 is 13 residues. Germline V CDR1 and CDR2: GTSNPN, SVGIG (reference sequence). CDR3 nucleotide sequence: TGTGCCTCGACCGAGGGTGTCACCGGGGAGCTGTTTTTT. Protein: CASTEGVTGELFF.

The rearrangement uses TRBV15 and TRBJ1-4, with D tentatively TRBD1 (5 bases). The V gene's germline CDR1 is LNHNV and CDR2 YYDKDF (reference sequence). Trimming took 8 bases from V and 0 from J, leaving 7 bases between them. The length of the CDR3 is 13 residues. The CDR3 bases are TGTGCCACCGGGGGGGCAACTAATGAAAAACTGTTTTTT. Residues: CATGGATNEKLFF.

The rearrangement uses TRBV28 and TRBJ2-5, with D possibly called TRBD1 or TRBD2 (5 bases each). V lost 3 bases to trimming and J lost 5 bases, with 13 bases between them. The CDR3 is 14 amino acids. Germline CDR1 is MDHEN and CDR2 is SYDVKM. The CDR3 spells CASSFVGDRETQYF. The CDR3 DNA is TGTGCCAGCAGTTTCGTGGGGGACCGGGAGACCCAGTACTTC.

The J gene is TRBJ2-7, the V gene TRBV28, with 7 positions matching TRBD2. The trim removed 1 base at V and 0 bases at J, leaving 3 bases unmatched. The CDR3 contains 15 residues. CDR1 MDHEN and CDR2 SYDVKM come from the germline V gene. CDR3 protein: CASSLLGGYSYEQYF. The CDR3 nucleotides read TGTGCCAGCAGTTTATTGGGGGGGTACTCCTACGAGCAGTACTTC.

The table lists this clone with a few counts. The CDR3 protein is CASSSGGGDTGELFF. The CDR3 DNA sequence: TGCGCCAGCTCTAGCGGGGGTGGGGACACCGGGGAGCTGTTTTTT. V and J are TRBV10-1 and TRBJ2-2, with 10 bases lining up with TRBD2. The CDR3 consists of 15 residues. Germline assignment: CDR1 WNHNN and CDR2 SYGVQD (reference sequence). The V gene end was trimmed by 8 bases and the J gene end by 3 bases; junction bases not matched to a gene: 6.

J is TRBJ1-3 and V is TRBV6-5, with D unresolved. The CDR3 spans 14 residues. Germline loops: CDR1 MNHEY, CDR2 SVGAGI. Trimming cost V 6 bases and J 3 bases, with 12 bases left between them. CDR3 sequence reads: CASSPVQSGNTIYF. Written as DNA, the CDR3 is TGTGCCAGCAGCCCGGTTCAGAGTGGAAACACCATATATTTT.

The chain uses TRBV5-6 and TRBJ1-3; no definite D call. CDR1 and CDR2 from the germline V gene are SGHDT and YYEEEE. The CDR3 loop spans 13 amino acids. The V end was cut by 1 base, the J end by 4 bases, with 6 bases between. DNA of the CDR3: TGTGCCAGCAGCTTGAGGGCAGGAAACACCATATATTTT. Amino acid sequence: CASSLRAGNTIYF.

This chain links TRBV11-2 with TRBJ2-3; perhaps TRBD2 as D (5 bases). The germline CDR1 and CDR2 sequences are SGHAT and FQNNGV. The CDR3 has 14 residues. Trimming removed 2 bases at V and 5 bases at J, with 11 bases between. CDR3 DNA: TGTGCCAGCAGCTTACGGGGAGTCTTAGATACGCAGTATTTT. Its protein product is CASSLRGVLDTQYF.

The J gene is TRBJ1-1, the V gene TRBV4-3; D is undetermined. This CDR3 is built from 13 residues. The germline V gene has CDR1 LGHNA and CDR2 YSLEER. V gave up 3 bases and J gave up 2 bases, with 7 bases separating them. CDR3 residues: CASSQYSNTEAFF. DNA for the CDR3: TGCGCCAGCAGCCAGTACAGTAACACTGAAGCTTTCTTT.

This chain uses TRBV6-1 with TRBJ1-6, with TRBD1 as a possible D gene (6 bases). The germline V and J ends were trimmed by 1 base and 2 bases, with 6 bases remaining between them. The CDR3 consists of 15 residues. The germline V gene encodes CDR1 MNHNS and CDR2 SASEGT. The CDR3 spells CASSEDRAYNSPLHF. The CDR3 DNA reads TGTGCCAGCAGTGAAGACAGGGCCTATAATTCACCCCTCCACTTT.

This clone showed up just once. The V and J genes are TRBV7-8 and TRBJ2-4; TRBD1 aligns across 8 bases. This CDR3 contains 17 residues. V was pared by 5 bases and J by 2 bases, with 11 bases of the junction left unmatched. In germline, CDR1 is SGHVS, CDR2 FQNEAQ. CDR3 bases: TGTGCCAGCAGCAGACGACAGGGGCAAAATTCCAAAAACATTCAGTACTTC. It translates to CASSRRQGQNSKNIQYF.

The V and J genes are TRBV11-2 and TRBJ2-7; D gene ambiguous. Germline CDR1 and CDR2: SGHAT and FQNNGV. V lost 1 base to trimming and J lost 2 bases, with 12 bases between them. This CDR3 contains 15 residues. The CDR3 sequence is CASSLVGDKPYEQYV. CDR3 DNA: TGTGCCAGCAGCTTAGTAGGAGACAAACCCTACGAGCAGTACGTC.

Note on this clone: The identical CDR3 is also encoded by other nucleotide sequences in the sample. V usage is TRBV14 and J usage is TRBJ1-5; D is perhaps TRBD1 (5 bases). V lost 3 bases and J 4 bases, leaving 10 bases between the germline ends. The CDR3 spans 14 residues. In germline, CDR1 is SGHDN, CDR2 FVKESK. CDR3 bases: TGTGCCAGCAGCCATTCAGGGCGGAATCAGCCCCAGCATTTT. Protein: CASSHSGRNQPQHF.

About this clone: This CDR3 is also generated by other DNA sequences in the sample. The chain recombines TRBV7-9 with TRBJ2-3; D is undetermined. CDR3 length: 11 residues. The ends were cut back, 6 bases at V and 2 bases at J, with 3 bases in the middle. Germline CDR1 is SEHNR and CDR2 is FQNEAQ (reference sequence). CDR3 coding DNA: TGTGCCAGCAGTTCCACAGATACGCAGTATTTT. Translation gives CASSSTDTQYF. The full variable domain, completed using reference TRBV7-9 and TRBJ2-3, is DTGVSQNPRHKITKRGQNVTFRCDPISEHNRLYWYRQTLGQGPEFLTYFQNEAQLEKSRLLSDRFSAERPKGSFSTLEIQRTEQGDSAMYLCASSSTDTQYFGPGTRLTVL.

This rearrangement joins TRBV6-1 to TRBJ2-4; D is possibly TRBD1 (6 bases). This CDR3 has 12 amino acids. V shed 3 bases and J shed 8 bases, with 8 bases lying between them. Germline CDR1 MNHNS, CDR2 SASEGT. CDR3 loop: CASSDRGDIQYF. In nucleotides, the CDR3 is TGTGCCAGCAGTGACAGGGGCGACATTCAGTACTTC.

This clone was seen a few times. The chain is built from TRBV7-3 and TRBJ1-1, with D perhaps TRBD1 (6 bases). Germline CDR1 reads SGHTA; CDR2 reads FQGTGA. The CDR3 is 14 residues long. Trimming took 5 bases from V and 6 from J, leaving 16 bases between them. The CDR3 coding sequence is TGTGCCAGCAGCACAGGGACTAAAAGGGCTGAAGCTTTCTTT. Protein sequence: CASSTGTKRAEAFF.